Listed here are 15 T cell receptor beta chains from one sample, sequenced in a study of T cells after yellow fever vaccination. TCRdb recomputed calls from the 5' RACE reads with MiXCR, one row per CDR3 protein. The table has under 350,000 distinct CDR3 sequences, roughly 4% seen once; the top ten hold approximately 25%. The material was PBMCs, obtained 5 days after the yellow fever booster vaccination. The receptors were gathered from a man between 18 and 29 years old who received the YFV17D yellow fever vaccine.

This clonotype was counted a few times. V gene TRBV7-4 combines with J gene TRBJ1-6; no definite D call. CDR1 and CDR2 from the germline V gene are SGHVT and SQSDAQ. CDR3 size: 13 residues. V shed 3 bases and J shed 9 bases, with 9 bases lying between them. The CDR3: CASSFSRPSPLHF. As DNA, the CDR3 is TGTGCCAGCAGCTTTAGCCGCCCTTCACCCCTCCACTTT.

This clonotype was seen many times. This CDR3 reads CASSLSGAPGELFF. For the CDR3, the DNA is TGTGCCAGCAGTTTATCGGGGGCCCCCGGGGAGCTGTTTTTT. V and J are TRBV27 and TRBJ2-2; possible D gene TRBD1, 6 bases. V lost 0 bases to trimming and J lost 6 bases, with 8 bases between them. The CDR3 covers 14 residues. Germline V gene sequence: CDR1 MNHEY, CDR2 SMNVEV (reference sequence).

This clonotype was seen a few times. CDR3 sequence reads: CSAEPRVPRGEKLFF. The DNA for the CDR3 is TGCAGTGCTGAGCCGAGGGTCCCACGAGGTGAAAAACTGTTTTTT. The chain combines TRBV20-1 with TRBJ1-4, with no clear D. From germline, CDR1 is DFQATT and CDR2 SNEGSKA (reference sequence). V dropped 5 bases and J dropped 7 bases, with 20 bases sitting between them. There are 15 residues in the CDR3.

This clonotype was seen more than once but under ten times. J is TRBJ1-5 and V is TRBV2, with D unclear. V lost 8 bases to trimming and J lost 9 bases, with 8 bases between them. This CDR3 contains 10 residues. Germline CDR1 is SNHLY and CDR2 is FYNNEI. The CDR3 reads CASQFGPQHF. The CDR3 DNA reads TGTGCCAGCCAGTTCGGGCCCCAGCATTTT.

In its sample, this clonotype was seen many times. This chain uses TRBV7-2 with TRBJ2-5; TRBD2 might be the D (7 bases). Trimming pared 5 bases from V and 3 bases from J, leaving 10 bases between. Germline CDR1 and CDR2: SGHTA and FQGNSA. The CDR3 spans 13 residues. CDR3 amino acids: CASSRGGEETQYF. The CDR3 DNA is TGTGCCAGCAGCCGAGGGGGGGAAGAGACCCAGTACTTC.

This clonotype occurred a few times. V is TRBV29-1 and J is TRBJ1-1; D remains ambiguous. The CDR3 covers 13 residues. Trimming removed 7 bases from V and 4 bases from J, with 16 bases in between. CDR1 is SQVTM and CDR2 is ANQGSEA in the germline V gene. The CDR3 spells CSGSPRRTTEAFF. The CDR3 nucleotides read TGCAGCGGTTCCCCGCGCAGGACCACTGAAGCTTTCTTT. The full variable domain, its missing parts supplied by reference TRBV29-1 and TRBJ1-1, is SAVISQKPSRDICQRGTSLTIQCQVDSQVTMMFWYRQQPGQSLTLIATANQGSEATYESGFVIDKFPISRPNLTFSTLTVSNMSPEDSSIYLCSGSPRRTTEAFFGQGTRLTVV.

The chain combines TRBV18 with TRBJ1-1; D might be TRBD1 (6 bases). Germline CDR1 KGHSH, CDR2 LQKENI. The V end lost 0 bases, the J end lost 0 bases, and 8 bases lay between the germline ends. This CDR3 is 15 amino acids long. The chain's CDR3 is CASSPPGDMNTEAFF. The CDR3 bases are TGTGCCAGCTCACCACCGGGGGACATGAACACTGAAGCTTTCTTT.

This clonotype has a handful of counts. Here the CDR3 reads CASSQQGSGQPQHF. The CDR3 bases are TGTGCCAGCAGCCAACAGGGAAGCGGTCAGCCCCAGCATTTT. V and J are TRBV7-2 and TRBJ1-5; a possible D gene is TRBD1 (6 bases). The length of the CDR3 is 14 residues. V lost 5 bases to trimming and J lost 6 bases, with 14 bases between them. Germline lookup yields CDR1 SGHTA and CDR2 FQGNSA.

V is TRBV15 and J is TRBJ1-2, with D possibly being TRBD1 (5 bases). This CDR3 spans 15 amino acids. Trimming left V 1 base short and J 2 bases short, with 11 bases between. Germline CDR1 is LNHNV and CDR2 is YYDKDF (reference sequence). Here the CDR3 DNA reads TGTGCCACCAGCAGAGCAACGACAGCGAACTATGGCTACACCTTC. Translating gives CATSRATTANYGYTF.

The CDR3: CASGSFGPFNTQYF. DNA for the CDR3: TGTGCTAGTGGCTCCTTTGGCCCCTTTAATACGCAGTATTTT. The J gene is TRBJ2-3, the V gene TRBV12-5; D is uncertain. Trimming took off 6 bases at V and 7 bases at J, with 17 bases between the two ends. In germline, CDR1 is LGHNT, CDR2 FRNRAP. The CDR3 covers 14 residues.

This clonotype was picked up many times. This chain uses TRBV10-3 with TRBJ2-3; D perhaps matches TRBD2 (6 bases). V was trimmed by 0 bases and J by 6 bases, leaving 19 bases between them. CDR3 length: 17 residues. Germline values: CDR1 ENHRY, CDR2 SYGVKD. The CDR3 sequence: CAISESIWDSNPDTQYF. In DNA form, the CDR3 reads TGTGCCATCAGTGAGTCTATTTGGGACTCAAATCCGGATACGCAGTATTTT.

This chain joins TRBV5-4 and TRBJ1-2; 9 positions match TRBD1. The germline V gene encodes CDR1 SGHNT and CDR2 YYREEE (reference sequence). This CDR3 has 17 amino acids. Losses at the gene ends were 0 bases for V and 4 bases for J; bases not matched to a gene: 10. Here the CDR3 reads CASSLVATGGLGYGYTF. DNA of the CDR3: TGTGCCAGCAGCTTGGTCGCTACAGGGGGCTTGGGCTATGGCTACACCTTC.

This clonotype occurred a few times. The chain uses TRBV3-1 and TRBJ2-3; D is uncertain. With 4 bases removed from V and 3 bases from J, the gap between germline ends came to 14 bases. Germline V gene sequence: CDR1 LGHDT, CDR2 YNNKEL (reference sequence). This CDR3 is built from 15 residues. CDR3 region: CASSPAIIPTDTQYF. CDR3 DNA: TGTGCCAGCAGCCCAGCAATTATACCTACAGATACGCAGTATTTT.

This clonotype was seen more than once but under ten times. The chain carries TRBV2 and TRBJ2-3; the match to TRBD1 covers 11 bases. The length of the CDR3 is 14 residues. Germline V gene sequence: CDR1 SNHLY, CDR2 FYNNEI. The trim removed 6 bases at V and 7 bases at J, leaving 6 bases unmatched. The DNA for the CDR3 is TGTGCCAGCAGAACCGGGACAGGGGGAAATACGCAGTATTTT. Protein product: CASRTGTGGNTQYF.

The chain joins TRBV5-5 to TRBJ2-7; D is unclear. This CDR3 has 11 residues. Trimming cost V 2 bases and J 5 bases, with 5 bases left between them. CDR1 SGHKS and CDR2 YYEKEE come from the germline V gene (reference sequence). CDR3 DNA: TGTGCCAGCAGCTTTCGGGACGAGCAGTACGTC. This sequence encodes CASSFRDEQYV.